This entry lists 25 T cell receptor beta chains sequenced from one sample in a study of T cell repertoires in cytomegalovirus infection. What these receptors recognize is not known. TCRdb re-derived calls from the reads in MiXCR, one entry per CDR3 protein. This sample has nearly 700,000 distinct CDR3 sequences; roughly a third occur once, and the top ten carry about 20%. Sequencing used cultured PBMCs, obtained from culture after CMV antigen stimulation. Source of these receptors: a human donor in good health (CMV status not recorded). Some clones in this sample may be carry-over from other donors' samples.

The V gene is TRBV19, the J gene TRBJ2-2; D gene uncertain. CDR3 size: 15 residues. The V end lost 6 bases, the J end lost 0 bases, and 11 bases lay between the germline ends. CDR1 is LNHDA and CDR2 is SQIVND in the germline V gene (reference sequence). Here the CDR3 DNA reads TGTGCCAGTAGCAGGATTACTTCGAACACCGGGGAGCTGTTTTTT. It is translated as CASSRITSNTGELFF.

The J gene is TRBJ2-6, the V gene TRBV27, with D perhaps matching TRBD2 (5 bases). This CDR3 is 17 amino acids long. Germline assignment: CDR1 MNHEY and CDR2 SMNVEV (reference sequence). The V end lost 4 bases, the J end lost 3 bases, and 16 bases lay between the germline ends. CDR3: CASSSIIGVFGANVLTF. For the CDR3, the DNA is TGTGCCAGCAGTTCGATTATCGGGGTTTTTGGGGCCAACGTCCTGACTTTC.

The chain recombines TRBV5-6 with TRBJ2-7, with 12 nucleotides matching TRBD2. Unmatched junction bases numbered 7, after V lost 3 bases and J lost 3 bases. The CDR3 spans 16 residues. The germline gives CDR1 SGHDT, CDR2 YYEEEE. DNA for the CDR3: TGTGCCAGCAGCTACGGAAGGACTAGCGGGAACTACGAGCAGTACTTC. This gives the protein CASSYGRTSGNYEQYF.

This clonotype was seen only a few times. This chain joins TRBV5-4 and TRBJ2-5; 13 positions match TRBD2. Germline V CDR1 and CDR2: SGHNT, YYREEE (reference sequence). This CDR3 region has 16 residues. With 2 bases clipped from V and 4 bases from J, the junction kept 5 bases outside the gene matches. The CDR3 is CASSLLAGGPPETQYF. CDR3 DNA sequence: TGTGCCAGCAGCTTACTAGCGGGGGGGCCCCCAGAGACCCAGTACTTC.

In this sample, this clonotype turned up a few times. The J gene is TRBJ2-1, the V gene TRBV7-2; D gene unclear. The CDR3 loop spans 14 amino acids. CDR1 is SGHTA, CDR2 FQGNSA, per germline. Trimming took off 5 bases at V and 3 bases at J, with 11 bases between the two ends. The CDR3 region has the DNA TGTGCCAGCAGCCAAGCTCACCTCTACAATGAGCAGTTCTTC. Protein sequence: CASSQAHLYNEQFF.

Concerning this clonotype: The junction departs from the called germline gene at one end, perhaps through a read error. The chain carries TRBV11-2 and TRBJ1-6; 7 bases match TRBD1. The CDR3 sequence is 15 residues long. In germline, CDR1 is SGHAT, CDR2 FQNNGV. The chain's CDR3 is CASSQAQGRNSPLHF. The DNA for the CDR3 is TGCGCCAGCAGCCAAGCACAGGGGCGAAATTCACCCCTCCACTTT. Supplemented by reference TRBV11-2 and TRBJ1-6, the full variable domain reads EAGVAQSPRYKIIEKRQSVAFWCNPISGHATLYWYQQILGQGPKLLIQFQNNGVVDDSQLPKDRFSAERLKGVDSTLKIQPAKLEDSAVYLCASSQAQGRNSPLHFGNGTRLTVT.

The genes are TRBV6-5 and TRBJ1-4; 9 bases fit TRBD1. Trimming removed 6 bases from V and 4 bases from J; junction bases left unmatched: 12. Germline CDR1 is MNHEY and CDR2 is SVGAGI. The CDR3 has 17 residues. For the CDR3, the DNA is TGTGCCAGCAGAAACAGGGGGCGTTCTCCAAGTAATGAAAAACTGTTTTTT. Translating gives CASRNRGRSPSNEKLFF.

The V and J genes are TRBV7-2 and TRBJ2-5; the D gene could be TRBD1 or TRBD2 (5 bases each). V lost 6 bases, J lost 7 bases, and 12 bases lay in between. The CDR3 length is 12 residues. CDR1 is SGHTA and CDR2 is FQGNSA in the germline V gene. The CDR3 region is CASSSARGTQYF. The CDR3 DNA reads as TGTGCCAGCAGTTCGGCGAGGGGGACCCAGTACTTC.

The V and J genes are TRBV15 and TRBJ1-4; D perhaps matches TRBD1 (6 bases). The CDR3 is made up of 19 amino acids. The V gene lost 3 bases and the J gene lost 1 base, with 21 bases spanning the gap. The germline V gene has CDR1 LNHNV and CDR2 YYDKDF (reference sequence). The CDR3 DNA sequence: TGTGCCACCAGCAGTCTACAGGGAAAAAGCTTGAGAACTAATGAAAAACTGTTTTTT. It encodes CATSSLQGKSLRTNEKLFF. The full variable domain, with the rest looked up from reference TRBV15 and TRBJ1-4, is DAMVIQNPRYQVTQFGKPVTLSCSQTLNHNVMYWYQQKSSQAPKLLFHYYDKDFNNEADTPDNFQSRRPNTSFCFLDIRSPGLGDTAMYLCATSSLQGKSLRTNEKLFFGSGTQLSVL.

This chain joins TRBV12-5 and TRBJ2-1, with D perhaps matching TRBD1 (6 bases). This CDR3 spans 14 amino acids. V lost 10 bases, J lost 7 bases, and 20 bases lay in between. CDR1 and CDR2 (germline): LGHNT, FRNRAP. In nucleotides, the CDR3 is TGTGCTAACAACAGGGATCCCTTGGGGAATGAGCAGTTCTTC. Its translation: CANNRDPLGNEQFF.

The rearrangement joins TRBV2 to TRBJ1-5; D gene uncertain. V lost 8 bases and J 2 bases, leaving 16 bases between the germline ends. The CDR3 spans 15 residues. Germline values: CDR1 SNHLY, CDR2 FYNNEI. The CDR3 is CASHLRQTGNQPQHF. In DNA form, the CDR3 reads TGTGCCAGCCACCTAAGACAAACCGGCAATCAGCCCCAGCATTTT. Complete variable domain (other parts from reference TRBV2 and TRBJ1-5): EPEVTQTPSHQVTQMGQEVILRCVPISNHLYFYWYRQILGQKVEFLVSFYNNEISEKSEIFDDQFSVERPDGSNFTLKIRSTKLEDSAMYFCASHLRQTGNQPQHFGDGTRLSIL.

The V gene is TRBV6-2 or TRBV6-3, the J gene TRBJ2-3; D is possibly TRBD1 or TRBD2 (6 bases each). Germline V CDR1 and CDR2: MNHEY, SVGEGT. This CDR3 region has 14 residues. Trimming removed 6 bases from V and 4 bases from J, with 14 bases in between. DNA for the CDR3: TGTGCCAGCAGGGCAAGGAGGGGGGCAGATACGCAGTATTTT. This translates into CASRARRGADTQYF.

This clonotype showed up just a few times. The chain joins TRBV7-3 to TRBJ2-5, with TRBD1 matching over 8 bases. The germline V gene has CDR1 SGHTA and CDR2 FQGTGA. There are 16 residues in the CDR3. Trimming took 5 bases from V and 3 from J; bases not matched to a gene: 11. The CDR3 bases are TGTGCCAGCAGCAGCAGGGGGCTGGGCTCGGAAGAGACCCAGTACTTC. This sequence encodes CASSSRGLGSEETQYF.

This clonotype was picked up a small number of times. The gene calls are TRBV7-6 and TRBJ2-7; a weak D match, TRBD1 (5 bases). V was trimmed by 5 bases and J by 2 bases, leaving 10 bases between them. Germline lookup yields CDR1 SGHVS and CDR2 FNYEAQ. This CDR3 is 13 amino acids long. The CDR3 DNA follows: TGTGCCAGCAGCCCGAAGGGGCCCTACGAGCAGTACTTC. This translates into CASSPKGPYEQYF.

V gene TRBV4-2 combines with J gene TRBJ1-4; a weak D match, TRBD1 (5 bases). The V gene's germline CDR1 is LGHNA and CDR2 YNFKEQ. V lost 3 bases to trimming and J lost 10 bases, with 15 bases between them. The CDR3 covers 14 residues. CDR3 sequence (DNA): TGTGCCAGCAGCCACGGACACCTCGTCGGAAAACTGTTTTTT. This gives the protein CASSHGHLVGKLFF.

There are many counts of this clonotype. This chain links TRBV7-9 with TRBJ1-1; D call uncertain. V was cut by 3 bases and J by 0 bases, with 14 bases left in between. The V gene's germline CDR1 is SEHNR and CDR2 FQNEAQ (reference sequence). The CDR3 loop spans 16 amino acids. CDR3 residues: CASSFPPGFMNTEAFF. As DNA, the CDR3 is TGTGCCAGCAGCTTCCCCCCAGGCTTCATGAACACTGAAGCTTTCTTT.

The chain couples TRBV2 to TRBJ2-2; D is uncertain. V was cut by 5 bases and J by 7 bases, with 11 bases left in between. This CDR3 is 13 amino acids long. The germline V gene encodes CDR1 SNHLY and CDR2 FYNNEI. The CDR3 DNA reads TGTGCCAGCAGTCCGCCAACTCGCGGGGAGCTGTTTTTT. The encoded protein is CASSPPTRGELFF.

The chain has TRBV12-3 or TRBV12-4 and TRBJ1-1, with 9 positions matching TRBD1. The CDR3 extends over 13 amino acids. The V segment lost 7 bases and the J segment 11 bases; nucleotides outside the gene matches: 11. The CDR3 DNA sequence: TGTGCCAGCACAGCCAAACAGGGGGCGGATGCTTTCTTT. The encoded protein is CASTAKQGADAFF.

This clonotype was seen more than once but under ten times. This chain joins TRBV11-2 and TRBJ2-1; D is unclear. V lost 5 bases and J lost 4, with 21 bases in between. Germline CDR1 SGHAT, CDR2 FQNNGV. The CDR3 runs 17 residues. CDR3 nucleotide sequence: TGTGCCAGCAGCCCCCCGATTCGGCTAGGCGTGTACAATGAGCAGTTCTTC. This translates into CASSPPIRLGVYNEQFF.

The gene calls are TRBV2 and TRBJ2-2; D tentatively fits TRBD1 or TRBD2 (5 bases each). Germline lookup yields CDR1 SNHLY and CDR2 FYNNEI. Trimming stripped 10 bases from V and 4 bases from J, with 16 bases between. CDR3 length equals 14 residues. The CDR3 DNA sequence: TGTGCCATTTCCGGGACCCGATCCACCGGGGAGCTGTTTTTT. Protein product: CAISGTRSTGELFF.

This chain uses TRBV2 with TRBJ2-4, with D tentatively TRBD2 (6 bases). The CDR3 extends over 15 amino acids. With 4 bases removed from V and 4 bases from J, the gap between germline ends came to 14 bases. Looked up from germline, CDR1 is SNHLY and CDR2 is FYNNEI. The CDR3 nucleotides are TGTGCCAGCAGTGGGACCGGTGGGGGGAAAAACATTCAGTACTTC. Translation: CASSGTGGGKNIQYF. Combining the CDR3 with reference TRBV2 and TRBJ2-4 gives the whole variable domain EPEVTQTPSHQVTQMGQEVILRCVPISNHLYFYWYRQILGQKVEFLVSFYNNEISEKSEIFDDQFSVERPDGSNFTLKIRSTKLEDSAMYFCASSGTGGGKNIQYFGAGTRLSVL.

The rearrangement joins TRBV4-1 to TRBJ2-5; 9 nucleotides align to TRBD1. The V gene's germline CDR1 is MGHRA and CDR2 YSYEKL. The CDR3 spans 14 residues. J was trimmed by 8 bases and V by 4 bases; bases with no gene match: 8. CDR3 amino acids: CASSLQGQGTTQYF. The CDR3 DNA is TGCGCCAGCAGCCTCCAGGGACAGGGTACAACCCAGTACTTC.

As concerns this clonotype: The germline gene is not matched at one end of the junction; a read error may be the cause. The chain couples TRBV7-2 to TRBJ2-4; TRBD2 matches 12 bases. The CDR3 loop spans 16 amino acids. Germline loops: CDR1 SGHTA, CDR2 FQGNSA. CDR3 nucleotide sequence: TGTGCCAGCAGCGAATCTAGCGGGGGGGCCACAAACATTCAGTACTTC. Protein product: CASSESSGGATNIQYF.

Written as DNA, the CDR3 is TGCAGTGCTAGGGCAGGGGAGGCTAACTATGGCTACACCTTC. This gives the protein CSARAGEANYGYTF. This chain joins TRBV20-1 and TRBJ1-2, with D tentatively TRBD1 (6 bases). Germline V gene lookup returns CDR1 DFQATT and CDR2 SNEGSKA (reference sequence). V was shortened by 3 bases and J by 0 bases, with 11 bases between the two germline ends. The CDR3 loop spans 14 amino acids.

A word on this clonotype: Given a much more abundant clone one base away, this may be a read error. The V gene is TRBV7-2, the J gene TRBJ2-7, with D possibly being TRBD1 (6 bases). The CDR3 consists of 13 residues. Germline-derived CDR1 and CDR2 are SGHTA and FQGNSA. Here the CDR3 reads CPSSFAPGQNTVF. CDR3 bases: TGTCCCAGCAGCTTCGCCCCGGGACAAAATACAGTATTC.